The present T cell receptor (beta chain) was sequenced within a study of cytomegalovirus exposure and HLA in healthy donors. V was clipped by 5 bases and J by 7 bases, with 23 bases between them. This CDR3 is 16 amino acids long. CDR1 is MNHNY and CDR2 is SVGAGI in the germline V gene (reference sequence). Use of 60 Vbeta and 13 Jbeta primers characterized the PCR. The method was immunoSEQ multiplex PCR; TCRdb's version includes in-frame clones alone and lacks a portion of them. The sample has about 200,000 clones, 75% to 85% seen once; the top ten hold less than 15%. The chain has TRBV6-6 and TRBJ1-2; a possible D gene is TRBD1 (5 bases). Sequencing was performed on PBMCs. This receptor was taken from a young woman in good health and CMV-seropositive. DNA for the CDR3: TGTGCCAGCAGTAACCTCCTCAGGGTTTTTAGAGGTGGCTACACCTTC. This sequence encodes CASSNLLRVFRGGYTF.